These T cell receptor beta chains were read from a single sample in a study of T cells in Graves' hyperthyroidism and ophthalmopathy. TCRdb re-analysed the multiplex PCR reads in MiXCR, keeping a single row per CDR3 protein. In the table there are over 650,000 distinct CDR3 sequences, about 45% of which are singletons. Input material: peripheral blood or thyroid tissue (not recorded which). The receptors shown here come from an adult man with Graves' disease, either hyperthyroidism or ophthalmopathy (not recorded which). The CDR3 runs from the conserved cysteine through the conserved F or W. The D gene is left open where the match is weak.

v_gene: TRBV12-3/TRBV12-4; d_gene: -; CDR3aa: CASSYAGDSEQYF
v_gene: TRBV13; d_gene: -; CDR3aa: CASSLRPDTIYF
v_gene: TRBV7-8; d_gene: TRBD1; CDR3aa: CASSRSGTGFGEQYF
v_gene: TRBV2; d_gene: -; CDR3aa: CASTQGGTQETQYF
v_gene: TRBV2; d_gene: TRBD1; CDR3aa: CASSLDRGRYYGYTF
v_gene: TRBV2; d_gene: TRBD1; CDR3aa: CASSRYRDSAYEQYF
v_gene: TRBV19; d_gene: -; CDR3aa: CASSWEDRRDTEAFF
v_gene: TRBV10-2; d_gene: -; CDR3aa: CASSTGIYGYTF
v_gene: TRBV29-1; d_gene: -; CDR3aa: CSVEGGGSDEHF
v_gene: TRBV6-5; d_gene: -; CDR3aa: CAISYSTFNYGYTF
v_gene: TRBV5-1; d_gene: -; CDR3aa: CASSLAEGSTYEQYF
v_gene: TRBV2; d_gene: -; CDR3aa: CASSYDGGDQPQHF
v_gene: TRBV7-2; d_gene: -; CDR3aa: CASSLLAARDNSPLHF
v_gene: TRBV6-5; d_gene: -; CDR3aa: CASSPRAGANVLTF
v_gene: TRBV19; d_gene: TRBD2; CDR3aa: CASMNAGGRTGELFF
v_gene: TRBV7-9; d_gene: TRBD1; CDR3aa: CASSLDRADEQYF
v_gene: TRBV4-2; d_gene: -; CDR3aa: CASSQERTRETQYF
v_gene: TRBV11-3; d_gene: -; CDR3aa: CASSLEALTGEAFF
v_gene: TRBV20-1; d_gene: -; CDR3aa: CSTREGRMNTEAFF
v_gene: TRBV20-1; d_gene: TRBD2; CDR3aa: CSAPRGGRIQETQYF
v_gene: TRBV2; d_gene: -; CDR3aa: CASSYSDSGNTIYF
v_gene: TRBV29-1; d_gene: -; CDR3aa: CSLSEGFPTEAFF
v_gene: TRBV7-2; d_gene: -; CDR3aa: CASSSPGSVTEAFF
v_gene: TRBV7-9; d_gene: -; CDR3aa: CASSDPGLSYEQYF
v_gene: TRBV5-1; d_gene: TRBD1; CDR3aa: CASSQLPPGQGFEAFF
v_gene: TRBV7-3; d_gene: -; CDR3aa: CASSLALAGGFEEKLFF
v_gene: TRBV4-1; d_gene: -; CDR3aa: CASSQGPTGNYGYTF
v_gene: TRBV25-1; d_gene: -; CDR3aa: CASSDGGEPGNTIYF
v_gene: TRBV10-3; d_gene: -; CDR3aa: CAISEGPTGELFF
v_gene: TRBV7-3; d_gene: TRBD1; CDR3aa: CASSSGGPANTGELFF
v_gene: TRBV7-9; d_gene: -; CDR3aa: CASGGLGANVLTF
v_gene: TRBV9; d_gene: -; CDR3aa: CASSVVGTSAGGYTF
v_gene: TRBV2; d_gene: TRBD1; CDR3aa: CASSNRDRGDYEQYF
v_gene: TRBV7-9; d_gene: TRBD1; CDR3aa: CASSLGGGQDNYGYTF
v_gene: TRBV29-1; d_gene: -; CDR3aa: CSVKPGQTSEAFF
v_gene: TRBV10-3; d_gene: -; CDR3aa: CAISDERNTEAFF
v_gene: TRBV29-1; d_gene: -; CDR3aa: CSGQAPDYGYTF
v_gene: TRBV7-9; d_gene: -; CDR3aa: CASSLDLRLGDYTEAFF
v_gene: TRBV7-9; d_gene: TRBD1; CDR3aa: CASSPGTDYGYTF
v_gene: TRBV6-6; d_gene: -; CDR3aa: CASSYSIGYGYTF
v_gene: TRBV9; d_gene: TRBD1; CDR3aa: CASSPRDTGDYEQYF
v_gene: TRBV5-1; d_gene: -; CDR3aa: CASSWDKNTEAFF
v_gene: TRBV7-9; d_gene: TRBD1; CDR3aa: CASSARQGPNQPQHF
v_gene: TRBV7-2; d_gene: -; CDR3aa: CASSLDPGTETQYF
v_gene: TRBV9; d_gene: -; CDR3aa: CASSVVVGNTEAFF